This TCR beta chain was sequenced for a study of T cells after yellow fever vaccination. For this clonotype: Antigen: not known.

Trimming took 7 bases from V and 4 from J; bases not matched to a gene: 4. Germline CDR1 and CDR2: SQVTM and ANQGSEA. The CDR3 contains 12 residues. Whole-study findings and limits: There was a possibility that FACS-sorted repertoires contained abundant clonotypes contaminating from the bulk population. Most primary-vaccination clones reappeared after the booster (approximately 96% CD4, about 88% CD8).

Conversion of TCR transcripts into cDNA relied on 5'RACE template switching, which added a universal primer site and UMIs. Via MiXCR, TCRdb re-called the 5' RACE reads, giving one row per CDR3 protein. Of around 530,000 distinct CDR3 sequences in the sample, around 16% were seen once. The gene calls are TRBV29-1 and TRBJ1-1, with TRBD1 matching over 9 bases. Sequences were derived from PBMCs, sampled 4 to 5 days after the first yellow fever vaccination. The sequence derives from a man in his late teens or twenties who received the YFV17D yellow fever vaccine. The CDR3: CSGTGDGTEAFF. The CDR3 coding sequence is TGCAGCGGGACAGGGGACGGCACTGAAGCTTTCTTT.